This T cell receptor beta chain was retrieved from a study of T cells in Graves' hyperthyroidism and ophthalmopathy. Study overall: At initial diagnosis, before any treatment had begun, peripheral blood was obtained.

Uncontrolled infection, other autoimmune disease, pregnancy or lactation disqualified patients from enrolment. Source material for PBMCs was 10 ml fresh peripheral blood. General study results and limits: Most thyroid clonotypes expanded above 0.001 were also detected in blood.

The sample holds many counts of this clonotype. Its antigen is still unknown. TCR beta CDR3 regions were amplified from RNA transcripts. The HTBI primer set served for first-round RT-PCR of the TCR CDR3. TCRdb passed the multiplex PCR reads through MiXCR, listing each CDR3 protein once. This table holds 550,000 to 650,000 distinct CDR3 sequences, approximately 15% found once. The germline V gene encodes CDR1 MDHEN and CDR2 SYDVKM. CDR3 length: 16 residues. Trimming removed 5 bases from V and 3 bases from J, with 20 bases in between. V and J are TRBV28 and TRBJ2-7, with D perhaps given as TRBD1 or TRBD2 (6 bases each). The sequencing sample was made of blood. The receptor's source is a woman aged 25 to 45 with Graves' hyperthyroidism that later progressed to Graves' ophthalmopathy. The CDR3 nucleotides read TGTGCCAGCAGTCCCCCTGGGGGGCCAATACTCTACGAGCAGTACTTC. Residues: CASSPPGGPILYEQYF.